The sequence of this T cell receptor (beta chain) was determined in a study of blood T cells in healthy people across ages. A J-beta primer mix and a sample-barcoded 5' primer were used in a second PCR of about 7 to 12 cycles. Via MiXCR, TCRdb re-called the 5' RACE reads, giving one row per CDR3 protein. The repertoire holds hundreds of thousands of distinct CDR3 sequences, with just over 55% as singletons. The ends were cut back, 6 bases at V and 7 bases at J, with 18 bases in the middle. The CDR3 runs to 15 residues. CDR1 is LNHDA, CDR2 SQIVND, per germline (reference sequence). This clonotype was recorded once.

The receptor was isolated from a man aged 35-49 years in good health. The sequencing input was blood. V and J are TRBV19 and TRBJ1-4, with D possibly matching TRBD1 (5 bases). Here the CDR3 DNA reads TGTGCCAGTAGCGGGCAGCACAGGTCCAGTGAAAAACTGTTTTTT. Encoded protein: CASSGQHRSSEKLFF.